The entry below describes one T cell receptor beta chain. Its recognized antigen is unknown. No base quality information exists; no much larger clone differs at one position. These data come from a study of blood T cell repertoires in COVID-19 (dated by TCRdb to about 2020). Context from the whole study: Collaborator samples came from the United States, Italy and Spain and covered acute and convalescent phases of COVID-19. The material from the prospective study consisted of cDNA or gDNA derived from T cells, B-cell-depleted T cells, or PBMCs. Deeply sampled blood TCRbeta repertoires from subjects exposed to, actively infected with, or recovered from COVID-19 were included in the dataset. The repertoires were released in a freely available public database meant as a resource for research on the immune response to SARS-CoV-2. Samples came from the ongoing ImmuneRACE study (first 160 participants) plus 1,254 subjects from 6 global collaborators. Sample metadata almost always included a de-identified subject ID, COVID-19 status, age in years and sex. Where available, HLA class I and class II types were taken from metadata supplied by the sample provider and were not determined by assay-based typing. The study at large found these results: The amount of clinical and demographic metadata varied by source and participant and was provided uncurated.

Collaborating institutions collected whole blood in K2EDTA tubes following their own protocols. For TCRbeta analysis, collaborator samples were shipped as frozen whole blood, as isolated PBMCs, or as DNA extracted from either sample type. The immunoSEQ Assay, a bias-controlled multiplex PCR, was used to amplify TCRbeta CDR3 regions from genomic DNA. On the authors' methods: Within the assay, amplification of reference gene primers was used to estimate how many nucleated cells each sample contained. To quantify the absolute abundance of each unique TCRbeta CDR3 rearrangement, sequence reads were collapsed and filtered. For each sample, productive Simpson clonality was calculated as the square root of Simpson's diversity index over productive rearrangements. In TCRdb, the immuneACCESS table is reduced to in-frame sequences with V and J assigned. These tables do not hold every clone; where another copy was compared, an unresolved V gene accounts for under half, and the others remain unexplained. The V and J calls and the clone size are those of that table, but D and trimming were determined from the DNA. In this sample the table shows approximately 40,000 clones, 86% of which occur a single time. The ten largest account for around a fifth of the sample.

Based on the germline V gene, the CDR1 and CDR2 sequences are SNHLY and FYNNEI. Clipping removes 5 bases from V and 1 base from J, with 5 as the unmatched junction base count. The CDR3, from cysteine to phenylalanine, totals 16 residues. CDR3 DNA only is kept here, 48 bases in frame from base 1. Here the chain combines TRBV2 and TRBJ2-3; TRBD2 matches 11 bases in the middle. The TCR sequence derives from a man in his fifties or sixties in a cohort sampled during active COVID-19. The sample consisted of peripheral blood. Here is the DNA: TGTGCCAGCAGTCAGGGACTAGCGGAGCGCACAGATACGCAGTATTTT. It encodes CASSQGLAERTDTQYF.